The clone carrying this T cell receptor (beta chain) has only a few counts. This CDR3 region has 14 residues. V lost 2 bases to trimming and J lost 7 bases, with 12 bases between them. CDR1 is SGHAT, CDR2 FQNNGV, per germline. These data are taken from a study of lung T cells in sarcoidosis with Löfgren's syndrome. TCRdb itself ran the reads through MiXCR, one entry per CDR3 protein. The data contain tens of thousands of distinct CDR3 sequences, roughly 20% of them singletons. The V and J genes are TRBV11-2 and TRBJ2-1, with D perhaps matching TRBD2 (6 bases). The TCR sequence derives from a human donor with sarcoidosis (Löfgren's syndrome or another form), or a control subject (not recorded which). What was sequenced was CD4+ T cells from PBMCs. The CDR3 DNA reads TGTGCCAGCAGCTTAATGCCAGGGAGGAATGAGCAGTTCTTC. Amino acid sequence: CASSLMPGRNEQFF. Filled out from reference TRBV11-2 and TRBJ2-1, the complete variable domain reads EAGVAQSPRYKIIEKRQSVAFWCNPISGHATLYWYQQILGQGPKLLIQFQNNGVVDDSQLPKDRFSAERLKGVDSTLKIQPAKLEDSAVYLCASSLMPGRNEQFFGPGTRLTVL.